The clone carrying this T cell receptor beta chain came up many times. The antigen remains unidentified. J lost 7 bases, V lost 2 bases, and 3 bases had no gene match. The CDR3 length is 15 residues. This entry comes from a study of neurological immune-mediated disorders. Study results and limitations: HTLV-1-associated myelopathy displayed the greatest TCR clonal expansion, and multiple sclerosis exhibited the smallest, lower than that of healthy controls. According to phylogenetic grouping, one related-CDR3 cluster, a possible signature, contained the repertoires of 18 of 34 multiple sclerosis patients.

The output of every sequencing run, over 190 million TCR-beta sequences, came from 15-18 subjects. TCRdb analysed the 5' RACE reads with MiXCR anew, one entry per CDR3 protein. The sample has tens of thousands of distinct CDR3 sequences, 5% to 6% seen once. The unsorted libraries originated from 2 million PBMCs kept at -80 C. The rearrangement uses TRBV12-3 or TRBV12-4 and TRBJ1-6; 9 nucleotides match TRBD1. The sequence derives from a woman in her twenties or thirties with multiple sclerosis. The material sequenced was PBMCs. CDR3 in amino acids: CASSLSGQGNSPLHF. CDR3 nucleotides: TGTGCCAGCAGTTTATCAGGACAGGGGAATTCACCCCTCCACTTT.